The 15 T cell receptor beta chains below come from one sample, sequenced in a study of monozygotic twins with inflammatory bowel disease. TCRdb reprocessed the 5' RACE reads, keeping one entry per CDR3 protein, no DNA. This repertoire includes approximately 160,000 distinct CDR3 sequences. The sequenced sample was blood. The receptor set was obtained from a human donor with ulcerative colitis or Crohn's disease, or a healthy co-twin of an affected twin (not recorded which).

The chain carries TRBV19 and TRBJ2-1; absent DNA, TCRdb's TRBD1 call cannot be checked. This CDR3 region has 15 residues. The germline gives CDR1 LNHDA, CDR2 SQIVND (reference sequence). The CDR3 protein is CASSRGQGAFNEQFF.

This chain uses TRBV7-2 with TRBJ2-4. Germline CDR1 SGHTA, CDR2 FQGNSA. CDR3 length: 13 amino acids. The CDR3: CASSLGQENIQYF.

The chain joins TRBV24-1 to TRBJ2-6; there is no DNA to check the TCRdb D call of TRBD1. CDR3 length equals 19 residues. The germline CDR1 and CDR2 sequences are KGHDR and SFDVKD. CDR3 protein: CATSDLGDRHPSGANVLTF.

J is TRBJ2-5 and V is TRBV7-9; as DNA is missing, the TRBD1 call by TCRdb cannot be tested. CDR3 length: 14 amino acids. Germline values: CDR1 SEHNR, CDR2 FQNEAQ (reference sequence). This CDR3 reads CASSPGTGGSVQYF.

The CDR3: CASSLGLAGARYEQYF. The chain carries TRBV27 and TRBJ2-7; the D call from TCRdb, TRBD2, cannot be confirmed without DNA. CDR1 and CDR2 (germline): MNHEY, SMNVEV (reference sequence). The CDR3 has 16 amino acids.

The CDR3 is CAWEGTGSDTQYF. The V and J genes are TRBV30 and TRBJ2-3; TCRdb designates TRBD1, a call that cannot be tested without DNA. The CDR3 has 13 amino acids. The germline V gene encodes CDR1 GTSNPN and CDR2 SVGIG (reference sequence).

This chain connects TRBV20-1 to TRBJ2-7. Per the germline V gene, CDR1 is DFQATT and CDR2 is SNEGSKA (reference sequence). The CDR3 runs 13 residues. The CDR3 sequence: CSARAKTGYEQYF.

The rearrangement links TRBV7-2 to TRBJ2-3; no DNA is available, so the TRBD2 call from TCRdb remains unchecked. CDR1 is SGHTA and CDR2 is FQGNSA in the germline V gene. This CDR3 has 15 amino acids. CDR3 residues: CASSYSGRGADTQYF.

The chain is built from TRBV28 and TRBJ1-4. CDR1 and CDR2 from the germline V gene are MDHEN and SYDVKM. The CDR3 runs 12 residues. This chain's CDR3 is CASKTGNEKLFF.

The rearrangement joins TRBV19 to TRBJ2-3; TCRdb selects TRBD1, and the lack of DNA leaves this call unchecked. The CDR3 totals 15 residues. Germline CDR1 and CDR2: LNHDA and SQIVND (reference sequence). The CDR3 sequence is CASSKVGPHTDTQYF.

This rearrangement joins TRBV7-7 to TRBJ2-5; the TCRdb call, TRBD2, lacks DNA for checking. Germline V gene data show CDR1 as SSHAT and CDR2 as FNYEAQ (reference sequence). The CDR3 consists of 16 residues. This chain's CDR3 is CASSLGAIHGGETQYF.

This chain connects TRBV28 to TRBJ2-5; absent DNA, TCRdb's TRBD2 call cannot be checked. The germline V gene has CDR1 MDHEN and CDR2 SYDVKM. The CDR3 spans 18 residues. Here the CDR3 reads CASSLSLGTGVGRETQYF.

The chain links TRBV2 to TRBJ2-7. The CDR3 has 13 residues. The germline V gene has CDR1 SNHLY and CDR2 FYNNEI. CDR3 sequence: CASSVRQSYEQYF.

The CDR3 loop is CASSELAGGDADTQYF. V and J are TRBV10-1 and TRBJ2-3; TCRdb proposes TRBD2, but this gene call is untestable without DNA. Per the germline V gene, CDR1 is WNHNN and CDR2 is SYGVQD (reference sequence). This CDR3 contains 16 residues.

V is TRBV5-1 and J is TRBJ1-3. This CDR3 comprises 15 residues. Germline CDR1 SGHRS, CDR2 YFSETQ. The CDR3 loop reads CASSISDSSGNTIYF.